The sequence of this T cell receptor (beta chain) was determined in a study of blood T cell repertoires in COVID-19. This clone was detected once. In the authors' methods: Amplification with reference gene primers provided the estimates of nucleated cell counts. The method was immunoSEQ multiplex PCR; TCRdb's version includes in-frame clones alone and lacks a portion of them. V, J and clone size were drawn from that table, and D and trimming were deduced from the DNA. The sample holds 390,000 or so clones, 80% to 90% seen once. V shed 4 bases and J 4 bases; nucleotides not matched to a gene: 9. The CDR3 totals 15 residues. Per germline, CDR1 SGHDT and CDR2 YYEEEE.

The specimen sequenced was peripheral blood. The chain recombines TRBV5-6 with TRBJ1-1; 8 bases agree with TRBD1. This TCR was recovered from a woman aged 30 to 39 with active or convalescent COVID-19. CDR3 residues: CASSRLTGGITEAFF. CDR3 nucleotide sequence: TGTGCCAGCAGCCGCCTCACAGGGGGTATCACTGAAGCTTTCTTT. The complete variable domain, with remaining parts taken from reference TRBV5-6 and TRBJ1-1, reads DAGVTQSPTHLIKTRGQQVTLRCSPKSGHDTVSWYQQALGQGPQFIFQYYEEEERQRGNFPDRFSGHQFPNYSSELNVNALLLGDSALYLCASSRLTGGITEAFFGQGTRLTVV.